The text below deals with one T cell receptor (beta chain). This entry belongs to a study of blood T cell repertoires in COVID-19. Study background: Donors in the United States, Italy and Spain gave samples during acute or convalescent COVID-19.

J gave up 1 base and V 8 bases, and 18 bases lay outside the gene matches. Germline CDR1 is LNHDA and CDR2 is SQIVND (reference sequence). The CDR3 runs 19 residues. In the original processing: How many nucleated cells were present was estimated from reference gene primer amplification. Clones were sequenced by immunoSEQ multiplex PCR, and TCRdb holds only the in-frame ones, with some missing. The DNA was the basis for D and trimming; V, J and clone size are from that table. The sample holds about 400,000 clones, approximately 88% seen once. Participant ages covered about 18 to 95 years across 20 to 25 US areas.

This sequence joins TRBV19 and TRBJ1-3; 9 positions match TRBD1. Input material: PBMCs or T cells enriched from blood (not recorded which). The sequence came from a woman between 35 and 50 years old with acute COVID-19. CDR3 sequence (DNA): TGTGCCAGTGACCCATGGGGACAGGGAAGCCTGATTTCTGGAAACACCATATATTTT. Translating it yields CASDPWGQGSLISGNTIYF.